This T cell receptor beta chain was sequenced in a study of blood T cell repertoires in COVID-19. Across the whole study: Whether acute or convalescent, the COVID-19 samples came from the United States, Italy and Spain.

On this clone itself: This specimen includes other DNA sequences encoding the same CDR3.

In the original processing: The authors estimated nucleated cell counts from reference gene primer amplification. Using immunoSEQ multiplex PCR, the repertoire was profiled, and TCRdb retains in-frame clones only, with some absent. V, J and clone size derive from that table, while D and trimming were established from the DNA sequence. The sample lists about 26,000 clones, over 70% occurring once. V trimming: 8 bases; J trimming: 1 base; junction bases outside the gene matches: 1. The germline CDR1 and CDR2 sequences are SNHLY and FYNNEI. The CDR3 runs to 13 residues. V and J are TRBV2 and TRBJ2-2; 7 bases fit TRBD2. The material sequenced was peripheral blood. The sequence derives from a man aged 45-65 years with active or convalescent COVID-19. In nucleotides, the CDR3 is TGTGCCAGCGGGGGGGAGAACACCGGGGAGCTGTTTTTT. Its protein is CASGGENTGELFF.